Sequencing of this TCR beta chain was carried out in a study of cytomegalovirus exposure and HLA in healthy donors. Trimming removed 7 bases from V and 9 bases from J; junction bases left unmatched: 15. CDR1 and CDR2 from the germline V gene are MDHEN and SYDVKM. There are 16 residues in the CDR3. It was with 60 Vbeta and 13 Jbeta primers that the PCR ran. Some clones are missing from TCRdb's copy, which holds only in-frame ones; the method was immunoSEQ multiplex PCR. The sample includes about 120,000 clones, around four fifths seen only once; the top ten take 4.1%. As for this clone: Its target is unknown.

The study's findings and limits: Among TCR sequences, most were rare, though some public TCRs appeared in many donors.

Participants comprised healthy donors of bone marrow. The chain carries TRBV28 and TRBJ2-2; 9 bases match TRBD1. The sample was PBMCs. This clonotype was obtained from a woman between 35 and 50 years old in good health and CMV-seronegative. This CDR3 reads CASTTGTGFRARELFF. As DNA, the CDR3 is TGTGCCAGCACCACCGGGACAGGGTTTAGGGCCCGGGAGCTGTTTTTT.